This TCR beta chain was recorded in a study of T-cell memory formation after mild COVID-19. This clonotype appeared a few times. This CDR3 has 14 residues. In germline, CDR1 is GTSNPN, CDR2 SVGIG (reference sequence). Losses at the gene ends were 6 bases for V and 0 bases for J; bases not matched to a gene: 1. One entry per CDR3 protein results from TCRdb running MiXCR on the 5' RACE reads. The sample includes approximately 450,000 distinct CDR3 sequences, 15% to 20% seen only once; the top ten take about 12%. This sequence originates from an adult woman who had mild COVID-19 (a few samples of this study predate the infection). Cell type and time point are not known. Sequencing used PBMCs or a T cell subset sorted from them (not recorded which). The J gene is TRBJ1-6, the V gene TRBV30, with TRBD1 matching 8 bases. The CDR3 protein is CACTGGSYNSPLHF. The CDR3 DNA reads as TGTGCCTGCACAGGGGGCTCCTATAATTCACCCCTCCACTTT.